This TCR beta chain was identified in a study of response to subunit inactivated influenza vaccine. TCRdb fed the RT-PCR reads into MiXCR, producing one record per CDR3 protein. Among about 570,000 distinct CDR3 sequences listed, about 11% were seen once. The CDR3 runs 17 residues. Trimming took 4 bases from V and 5 from J; bases not matched to a gene: 16. CDR1 is SEHNR and CDR2 is FQNEAQ in the germline V gene (reference sequence). The same specimen was also included in a second study, on T cells expressing NK-cell markers. From that report: UMI-tagged 5'RACE template switching yielded the TCR beta cDNA.

The specimen comprised PBMCs from blood, sampled on the day of vaccination. The V gene is TRBV7-9, the J gene TRBJ2-5, with 7 positions matching TRBD1. This sequence originates from a man aged 45-65 years who received an inactivated influenza vaccine. This CDR3 is CASSSQWGRDSPETQYF. In DNA form, the CDR3 reads TGTGCCAGCAGCTCTCAATGGGGTCGGGACAGCCCGGAGACCCAGTACTTC.